Given below is one T cell receptor beta chain in context. A much larger clone differs by one base, so this may be a read error. This record comes from a study of response to subunit inactivated influenza vaccine. The CDR3 extends over 13 amino acids. The germline V gene encodes CDR1 SGHRS and CDR2 YFSETQ. V lost 4 bases and J 8 bases, leaving 15 bases between the germline ends. One entry per CDR3 protein results from TCRdb running MiXCR on the RT-PCR reads. Of 500,000 to 550,000 distinct CDR3 sequences in the sample, 7.2% are singletons; the top ten hold about an eighth. The source of this sequence is a man aged 45 to 75 who received an inactivated influenza vaccine. Sequencing used PBMCs from blood, obtained roughly 24 months after vaccination. The rearrangement links TRBV5-1 to TRBJ1-2; perhaps TRBD1 as D (5 bases). The CDR3 loop is CASSPLPGQGYTF. CDR3 bases: TGCGCCAGCAGCCCACTGCCTGGACAAGGCTACACCTTC.